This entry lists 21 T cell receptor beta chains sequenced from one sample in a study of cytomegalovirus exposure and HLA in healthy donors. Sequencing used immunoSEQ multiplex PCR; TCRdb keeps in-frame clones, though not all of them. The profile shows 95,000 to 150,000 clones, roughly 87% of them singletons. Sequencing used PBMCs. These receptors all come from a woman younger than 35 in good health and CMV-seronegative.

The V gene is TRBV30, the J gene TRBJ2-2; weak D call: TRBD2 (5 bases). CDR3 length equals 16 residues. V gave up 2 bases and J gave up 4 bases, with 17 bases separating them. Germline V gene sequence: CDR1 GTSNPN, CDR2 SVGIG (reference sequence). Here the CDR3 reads CAWSSLPGSRTGELFF. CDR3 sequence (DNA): TGTGCCTGGAGTAGTTTACCGGGGAGTCGCACCGGGGAGCTGTTTTTT. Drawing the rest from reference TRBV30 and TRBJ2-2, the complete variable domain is SQTIHQWPATLVQPVGSPLSLECTVEGTSNPNLYWYRQAAGRGLQLLFYSVGIGQISSEVPQNLSASRPQDRQFILSSKKLLLSDSGFYLCAWSSLPGSRTGELFFGEGSRLTVL.

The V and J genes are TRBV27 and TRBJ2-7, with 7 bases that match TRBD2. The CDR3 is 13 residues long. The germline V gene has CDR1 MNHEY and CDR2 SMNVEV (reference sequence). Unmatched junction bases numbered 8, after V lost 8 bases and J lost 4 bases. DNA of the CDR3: TGTGCCAGCCGAAGCGGGGCTTTTTACGAGCAGTACTTC. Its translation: CASRSGAFYEQYF.

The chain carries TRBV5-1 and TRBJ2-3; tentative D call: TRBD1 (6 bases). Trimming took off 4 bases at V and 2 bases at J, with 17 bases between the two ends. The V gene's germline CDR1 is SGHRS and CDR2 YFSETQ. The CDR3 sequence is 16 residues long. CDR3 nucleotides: TGCGCCAGCAGCGGTACAGGGACGGGGCCCACAGATACGCAGTATTTT. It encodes CASSGTGTGPTDTQYF.

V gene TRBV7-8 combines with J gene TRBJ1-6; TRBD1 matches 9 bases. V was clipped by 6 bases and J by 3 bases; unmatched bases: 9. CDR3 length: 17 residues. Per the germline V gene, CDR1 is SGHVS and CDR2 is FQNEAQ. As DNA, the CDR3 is TGTGCCAGCAGGGTAGGACAGGGGATAAACTATAATTCACCCCTCCACTTT. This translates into CASRVGQGINYNSPLHF.

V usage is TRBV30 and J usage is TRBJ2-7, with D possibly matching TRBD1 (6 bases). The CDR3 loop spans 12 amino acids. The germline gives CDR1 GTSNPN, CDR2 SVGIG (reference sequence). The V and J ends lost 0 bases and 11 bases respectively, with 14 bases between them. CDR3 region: CAWSVTGTGKYF. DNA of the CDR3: TGTGCCTGGAGTGTAACGGGTACAGGGAAGTACTTC. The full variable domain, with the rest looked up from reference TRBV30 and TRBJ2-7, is SQTIHQWPATLVQPVGSPLSLECTVEGTSNPNLYWYRQAAGRGLQLLFYSVGIGQISSEVPQNLSASRPQDRQFILSSKKLLLSDSGFYLCAWSVTGTGKYFGPGTRLTVT.

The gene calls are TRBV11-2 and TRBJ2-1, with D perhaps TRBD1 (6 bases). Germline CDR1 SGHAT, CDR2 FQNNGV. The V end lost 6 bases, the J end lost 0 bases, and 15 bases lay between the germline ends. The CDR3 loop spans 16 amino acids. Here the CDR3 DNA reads TGTGCCAGCAGTTCACAGGGTATAAGCTCCTACAATGAGCAGTTCTTC. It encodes CASSSQGISSYNEQFF.

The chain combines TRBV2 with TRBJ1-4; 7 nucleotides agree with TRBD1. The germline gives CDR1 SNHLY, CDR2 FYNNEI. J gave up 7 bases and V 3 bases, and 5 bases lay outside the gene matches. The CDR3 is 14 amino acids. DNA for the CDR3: TGTGCCAGCAGTGACCCAGGGGGTGGTGAAAAACTGTTTTTT. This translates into CASSDPGGGEKLFF.

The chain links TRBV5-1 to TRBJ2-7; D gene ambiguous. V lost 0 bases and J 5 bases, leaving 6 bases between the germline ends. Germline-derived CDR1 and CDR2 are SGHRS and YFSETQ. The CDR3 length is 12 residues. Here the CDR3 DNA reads TGCGCCAGCAGCTTGGGGCTGAACGAGCAGTACTTC. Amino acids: CASSLGLNEQYF.

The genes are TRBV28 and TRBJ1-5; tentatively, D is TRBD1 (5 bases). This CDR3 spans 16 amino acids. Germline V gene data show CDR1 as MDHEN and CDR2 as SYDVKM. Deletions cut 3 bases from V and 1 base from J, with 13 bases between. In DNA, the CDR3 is TGTGCCAGCAGTTTTGGGTCCCGGGGGAGCAATCAGCCCCAGCATTTT. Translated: CASSFGSRGSNQPQHF.

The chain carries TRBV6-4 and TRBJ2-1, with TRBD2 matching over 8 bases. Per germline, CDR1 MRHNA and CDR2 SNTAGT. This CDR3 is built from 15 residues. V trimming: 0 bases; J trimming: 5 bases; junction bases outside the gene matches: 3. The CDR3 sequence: CASSDSGGDHNEQFF. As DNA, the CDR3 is TGTGCCAGCAGTGACTCCGGGGGGGACCACAATGAGCAGTTCTTC.

The CDR3: CAWSYGATGNTIYF. CDR3 DNA sequence: TGTGCCTGGAGTTATGGGGCTACTGGAAACACCATATATTTT. V gene TRBV30 combines with J gene TRBJ1-3, with D possibly matching TRBD1 (5 bases). The CDR3 contains 14 residues. Germline V CDR1 and CDR2: GTSNPN, SVGIG (reference sequence). The V end was cut by 2 bases, the J end by 2 bases, with 10 bases between. Full variable domain (rest looked up from reference TRBV30 and TRBJ1-3): SQTIHQWPATLVQPVGSPLSLECTVEGTSNPNLYWYRQAAGRGLQLLFYSVGIGQISSEVPQNLSASRPQDRQFILSSKKLLLSDSGFYLCAWSYGATGNTIYFGEGSWLTVV.

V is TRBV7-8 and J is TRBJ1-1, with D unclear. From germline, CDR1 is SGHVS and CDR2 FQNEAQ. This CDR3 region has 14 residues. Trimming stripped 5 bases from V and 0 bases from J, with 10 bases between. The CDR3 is CASSPRGLNTEAFF. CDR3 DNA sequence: TGTGCCAGCAGCCCCCGAGGCCTGAACACTGAAGCTTTCTTT.

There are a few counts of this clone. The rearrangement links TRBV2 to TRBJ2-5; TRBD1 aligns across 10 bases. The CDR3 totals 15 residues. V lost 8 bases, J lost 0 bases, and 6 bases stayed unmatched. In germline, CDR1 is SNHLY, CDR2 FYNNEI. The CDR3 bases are TGTGCCAGCCGGGACAGGGGAGTCTACCAAGAGACCCAGTACTTC. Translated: CASRDRGVYQETQYF.

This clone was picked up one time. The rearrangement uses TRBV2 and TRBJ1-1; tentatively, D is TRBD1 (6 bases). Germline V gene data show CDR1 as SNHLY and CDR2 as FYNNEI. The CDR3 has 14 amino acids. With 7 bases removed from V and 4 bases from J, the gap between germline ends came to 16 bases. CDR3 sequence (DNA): TGTGCCAGCACAAAGGACAGTAAGTTCACTGAAGCTTTCTTT. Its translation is CASTKDSKFTEAFF.

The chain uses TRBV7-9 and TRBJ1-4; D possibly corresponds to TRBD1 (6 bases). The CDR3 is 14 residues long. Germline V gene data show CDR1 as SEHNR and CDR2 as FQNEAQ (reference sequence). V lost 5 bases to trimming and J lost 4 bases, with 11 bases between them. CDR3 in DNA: TGTGCCAGCAGCGATCAGGGGAATAATGAAAAACTGTTTTTT. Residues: CASSDQGNNEKLFF. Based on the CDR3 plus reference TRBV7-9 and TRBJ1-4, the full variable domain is DTGVSQNPRHKITKRGQNVTFRCDPISEHNRLYWYRQTLGQGPEFLTYFQNEAQLEKSRLLSDRFSAERPKGSFSTLEIQRTEQGDSAMYLCASSDQGNNEKLFFGSGTQLSVL.

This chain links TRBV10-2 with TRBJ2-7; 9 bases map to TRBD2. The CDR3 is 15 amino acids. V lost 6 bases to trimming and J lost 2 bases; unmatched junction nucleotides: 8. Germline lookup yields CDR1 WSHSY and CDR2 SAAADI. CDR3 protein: CASSTAGLAAYEQYV. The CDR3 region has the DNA TGCGCCAGCAGCACCGCGGGACTAGCCGCCTACGAGCAGTACGTC.

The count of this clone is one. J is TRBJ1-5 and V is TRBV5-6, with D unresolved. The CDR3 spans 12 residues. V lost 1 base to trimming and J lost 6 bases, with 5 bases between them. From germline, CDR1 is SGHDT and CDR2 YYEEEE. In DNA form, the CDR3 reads TGTGCCAGCAGCTTGTACGGTCAGCCCCAGCATTTT. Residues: CASSLYGQPQHF.

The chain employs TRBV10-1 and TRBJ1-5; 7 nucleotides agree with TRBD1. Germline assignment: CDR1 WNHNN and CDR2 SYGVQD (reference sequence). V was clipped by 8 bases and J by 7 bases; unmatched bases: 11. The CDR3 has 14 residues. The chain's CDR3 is CASFTGVYRQPQHF. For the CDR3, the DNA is TGCGCCAGCTTTACAGGGGTGTATCGGCAGCCCCAGCATTTT.

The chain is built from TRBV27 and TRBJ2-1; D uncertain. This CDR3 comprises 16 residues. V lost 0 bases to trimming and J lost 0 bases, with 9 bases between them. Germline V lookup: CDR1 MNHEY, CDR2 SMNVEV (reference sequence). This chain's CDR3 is CASSLSAESSYNEQFF. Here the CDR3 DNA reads TGTGCCAGCAGTTTATCGGCGGAGAGCTCCTACAATGAGCAGTTCTTC.

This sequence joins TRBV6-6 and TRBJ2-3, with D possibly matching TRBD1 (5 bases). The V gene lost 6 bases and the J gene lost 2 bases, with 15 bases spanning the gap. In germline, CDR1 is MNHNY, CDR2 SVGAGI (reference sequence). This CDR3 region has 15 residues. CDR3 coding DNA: TGTGCCAGCAGCCCTGGACAACCATCCACAGATACGCAGTATTTT. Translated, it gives CASSPGQPSTDTQYF.

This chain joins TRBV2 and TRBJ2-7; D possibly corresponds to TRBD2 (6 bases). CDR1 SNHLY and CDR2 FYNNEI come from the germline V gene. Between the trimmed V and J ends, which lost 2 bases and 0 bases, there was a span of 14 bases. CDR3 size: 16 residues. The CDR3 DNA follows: TGTGCCAGCAGTGAAAGGGTGGGACTTAGCTCCTACGAGCAGTACTTC. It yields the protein CASSERVGLSSYEQYF.